This T cell receptor (beta chain) appears in the sequencing data of a study of blood T cell repertoires in COVID-19. On the study more broadly: Collection of acute and convalescent COVID-19 samples took place in the United States, Italy and Spain. PBMCs, B-cell-depleted T cells, or T cells provided the cDNA or gDNA that made up the material.

The J segment lost 3 bases and the V segment lost 8 bases, leaving 9 bases of the junction unmatched. This CDR3 contains 15 residues. Germline V gives CDR1 MNHEY, CDR2 SMNVEV (reference sequence). Using immunoSEQ multiplex PCR, the repertoire was profiled, and TCRdb retains in-frame clones only, with some absent. The table records 350,000 to 400,000 clones, about 90% of them present only once. Participants, 18 to 89 years old, spanned under 25 US areas. Each recovered donor of Cohort 3 presented with two negative PCRs, clearance, or symptom resolution. The receptor's source is a woman in her twenties or thirties who had recovered from COVID-19. Sequencing was performed on PBMCs or T cells enriched from blood (not recorded which). This chain uses TRBV27 with TRBJ2-3; the match to TRBD1 covers 9 bases. The chain's CDR3 is CASGNRGLATDTQYF. In DNA, the CDR3 is TGTGCCAGCGGCAACAGGGGGCTAGCAACAGATACGCAGTATTTT.